One and the same sample provided the 9 T cell receptor beta chains below, sequenced in a study of T-cell reconstitution after alpha-beta-depleted transplantation in children. Unique molecular identifiers were built into the TCRbeta library. TCRdb called the PCR reads again in MiXCR, with one record for every CDR3 protein. The sample yields about 640,000 distinct CDR3 sequences, around a sixth seen once. The sequences come from PBMCs from the stem cell graft donor, collected from the stem cell graft. Receptors originate from a human donor who donated a stem cell graft to a child with acute myeloid leukemia.

This clonotype was counted only a few times. V is TRBV12-3 or TRBV12-4 and J is TRBJ1-5; unclear D gene. The CDR3 totals 12 residues. Trimming took off 3 bases at V and 8 bases at J, with 8 bases between the two ends. The CDR3 loop is CASSLGSEPQHF. The CDR3 coding sequence is TGTGCCAGCAGTTTGGGGAGTGAGCCCCAGCATTTT.

The rearrangement links TRBV7-9 to TRBJ1-2; D remains unclear. The ends were cut back, 0 bases at V and 5 bases at J, with 13 bases in the middle. This CDR3 comprises 15 residues. Germline CDR1 reads SEHNR; CDR2 reads FQNEAQ (reference sequence). CDR3 sequence (DNA): TGTGCCAGCAGCTTAGCGGATCCGGGAGGATATGGCTACACCTTC. This encodes CASSLADPGGYGYTF. The whole variable domain, filled in from reference TRBV7-9 and TRBJ1-2, reads DTGVSQNPRHKITKRGQNVTFRCDPISEHNRLYWYRQTLGQGPEFLTYFQNEAQLEKSRLLSDRFSAERPKGSFSTLEIQRTEQGDSAMYLCASSLADPGGYGYTFGSGTRLTVV.

This clonotype has only a few counts. Germline and junction disagree at one end, which may indicate a read error. This chain links TRBV5-5 with TRBJ1-1, with 8 bases fitting TRBD1. Germline values: CDR1 SGHKS, CDR2 YYEKEE (reference sequence). The length of the CDR3 is 12 residues. This CDR3 reads CASSLDDRGRDF. The CDR3 nucleotides read TGTGCCAGCAGCTTGGACGACAGGGGTCGGGATTTT.

This clonotype was detected a few times. This sequence joins TRBV7-2 and TRBJ2-3; 9 bases align to TRBD1. Germline-derived CDR1 and CDR2 are SGHTA and FQGNSA. This CDR3 spans 16 amino acids. V shed 4 bases, J shed 7 bases, and the junction held 12 bases outside the gene matches. CDR3 sequence reads: CASSSSAGTGRHTQYF. Written as DNA, the CDR3 is TGTGCCAGCAGCTCGAGCGCCGGGACAGGGAGGCATACGCAGTATTTT.

This chain links TRBV7-9 with TRBJ2-1; D perhaps matches TRBD1 (5 bases). Germline V gene sequence: CDR1 SEHNR, CDR2 FQNEAQ (reference sequence). CDR3 length: 12 residues. V was cut by 4 bases and J by 8 bases, with 9 bases left in between. Here the CDR3 DNA reads TGTGCCAGCAGCTCCGACAGCTATGAGCAGTTCTTC. Protein sequence: CASSSDSYEQFF.

The chain recombines TRBV5-4 with TRBJ1-1, with D hard to call. The germline V gene has CDR1 SGHNT and CDR2 YYREEE (reference sequence). The CDR3 covers 14 residues. The V and J ends lost 0 bases and 1 base respectively, with 7 bases between them. CDR3 amino acids: CASSLVWGNTEAFF. The CDR3 region has the DNA TGTGCCAGCAGCTTGGTTTGGGGGAACACTGAAGCTTTCTTT.

In this sample, this clonotype turned up a few times. This CDR3 is CASCLRGGAHSGANVLTF. The CDR3 nucleotides are TGTGCCAGCTGTTTAAGGGGGGGGGCGCACTCTGGGGCCAACGTCCTGACTTTC. The chain combines TRBV2 with TRBJ2-6, with a tentative D call TRBD2 (7 bases). This CDR3 region has 18 residues. The germline CDR1 and CDR2 sequences are SNHLY and FYNNEI. Trimming removed 8 bases from V and 0 bases from J, with 20 bases in between.

The rearrangement uses TRBV20-1 and TRBJ1-2; D possibly corresponds to TRBD1 (5 bases). The CDR3 spans 12 residues. Per germline, CDR1 DFQATT and CDR2 SNEGSKA (reference sequence). V was pared by 6 bases and J by 4 bases, with 12 bases between. The CDR3 DNA is TGCAGTGCAGGGGAAACAAGCTATGGCTACACCTTC. This codes for CSAGETSYGYTF.

This clonotype was seen more than once but under ten times. The chain employs TRBV29-1 and TRBJ2-3; 8 bases match TRBD2. The CDR3 totals 15 residues. Germline CDR1 reads SQVTM; CDR2 reads ANQGSEA. V dropped 1 base and J dropped 2; count of bases not matched to a gene: 5. CDR3 sequence (DNA): TGCAGCGTTGAAGGGGAGCGGGGGCTCACAGATACGCAGTATTTT. Translation gives CSVEGERGLTDTQYF.